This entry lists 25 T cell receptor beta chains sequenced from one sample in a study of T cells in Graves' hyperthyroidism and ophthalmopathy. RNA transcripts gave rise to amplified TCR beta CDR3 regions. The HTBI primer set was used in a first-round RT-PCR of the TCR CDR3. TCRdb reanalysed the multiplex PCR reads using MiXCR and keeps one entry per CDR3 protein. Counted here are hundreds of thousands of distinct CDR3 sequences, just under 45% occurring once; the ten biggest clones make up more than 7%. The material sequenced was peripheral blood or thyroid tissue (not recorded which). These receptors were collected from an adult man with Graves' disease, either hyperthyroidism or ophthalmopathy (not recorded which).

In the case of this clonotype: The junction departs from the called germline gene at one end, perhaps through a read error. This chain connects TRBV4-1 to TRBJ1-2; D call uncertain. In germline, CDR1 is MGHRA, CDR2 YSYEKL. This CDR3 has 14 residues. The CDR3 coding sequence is TGCGCCAGCAGCCAAGGACCAGTTTTCTATGGCTACATCTTC. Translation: CASSQGPVFYGYIF.

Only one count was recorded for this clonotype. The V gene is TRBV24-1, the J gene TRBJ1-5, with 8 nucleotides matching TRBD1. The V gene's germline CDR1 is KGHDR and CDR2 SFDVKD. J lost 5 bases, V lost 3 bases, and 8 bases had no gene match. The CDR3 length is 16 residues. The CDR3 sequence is CATSDPGTGSDQPQHF. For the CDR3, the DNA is TGTGCCACCAGTGATCCGGGGACAGGTTCGGATCAGCCCCAGCATTTT.

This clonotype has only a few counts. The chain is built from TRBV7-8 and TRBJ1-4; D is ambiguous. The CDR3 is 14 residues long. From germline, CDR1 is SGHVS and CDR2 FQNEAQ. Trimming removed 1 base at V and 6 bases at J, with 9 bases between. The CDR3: CASSLEPTHEKLFF. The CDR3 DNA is TGTGCCAGCAGCTTAGAGCCCACCCATGAAAAACTGTTTTTT.

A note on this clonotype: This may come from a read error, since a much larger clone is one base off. The DNA of the CDR3 is TGCGCCAGCAGCTTGGGGGCAGGGTGGTACACTGAAGCTTTCTTT. The encoded protein is CASSLGAGWYTEAFF. The chain joins TRBV5-1 to TRBJ1-1, with D tentatively TRBD1 (5 bases). Germline V lookup: CDR1 SGHRS, CDR2 YFSETQ. V lost 0 bases and J lost 3, with 12 bases in between. The CDR3 is 15 residues long.

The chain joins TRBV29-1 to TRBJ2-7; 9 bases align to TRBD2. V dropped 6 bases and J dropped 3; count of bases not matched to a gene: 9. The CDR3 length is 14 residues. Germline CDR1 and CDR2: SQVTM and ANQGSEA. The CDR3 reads CSVGGGGLNYEQYF. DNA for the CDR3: TGCAGCGTCGGCGGGGGGGGTTTGAACTACGAGCAGTACTTC.

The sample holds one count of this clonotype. CDR3 region: CSAEGNEKLFF. The CDR3, as DNA: TGCAGCGCAGAGGGGAATGAAAAACTGTTTTTT. The rearrangement links TRBV29-1 to TRBJ1-4; the D gene is possibly TRBD1 (5 bases). CDR3 length equals 11 residues. The germline CDR1 and CDR2 sequences are SQVTM and ANQGSEA. V dropped 7 bases and J dropped 5 bases, with 8 bases sitting between them. Looking up the rest from reference TRBV29-1 and TRBJ1-4 gives the full variable domain: SAVISQKPSRDICQRGTSLTIQCQVDSQVTMMFWYRQQPGQSLTLIATANQGSEATYESGFVIDKFPISRPNLTFSTLTVSNMSPEDSSIYLCSAEGNEKLFFGSGTQLSVL.

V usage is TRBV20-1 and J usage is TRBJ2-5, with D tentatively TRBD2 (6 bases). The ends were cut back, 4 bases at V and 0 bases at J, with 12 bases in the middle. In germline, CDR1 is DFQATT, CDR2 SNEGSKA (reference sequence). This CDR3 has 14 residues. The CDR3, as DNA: TGCAGTGCTACCGACGGGGGAAACCAAGAGACCCAGTACTTC. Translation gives CSATDGGNQETQYF.

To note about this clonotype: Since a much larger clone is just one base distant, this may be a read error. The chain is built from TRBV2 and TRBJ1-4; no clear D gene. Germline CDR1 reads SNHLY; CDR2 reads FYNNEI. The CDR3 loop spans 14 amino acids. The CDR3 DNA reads TGTGCCATCAGTGAGTCGGTGGGGAATGAAAAACTGTTTTTT. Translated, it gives CAISESVGNEKLFF. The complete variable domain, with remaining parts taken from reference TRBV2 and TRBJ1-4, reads EPEVTQTPSHQVTQMGQEVILRCVPISNHLYFYWYRQILGQKVEFLVSFYNNEISEKSEIFDDQFSVERPDGSNFTLKIRSTKLEDSAMYFCAISESVGNEKLFFGSGTQLSVL.

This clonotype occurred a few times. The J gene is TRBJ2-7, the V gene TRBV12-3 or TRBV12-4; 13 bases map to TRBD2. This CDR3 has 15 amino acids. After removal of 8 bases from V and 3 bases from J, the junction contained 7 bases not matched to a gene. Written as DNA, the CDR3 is TGTGCCAGCGGTGCCGGGACTAGCGGGATCTACGAGCAGTACTTC. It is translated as CASGAGTSGIYEQYF.

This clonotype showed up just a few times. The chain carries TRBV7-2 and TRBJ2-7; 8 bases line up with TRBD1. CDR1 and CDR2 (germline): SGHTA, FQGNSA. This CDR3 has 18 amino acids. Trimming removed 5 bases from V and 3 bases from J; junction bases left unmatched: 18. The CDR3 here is CASSQSQGVLQSIYEQYF. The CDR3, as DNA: TGTGCCAGCAGCCAATCACAGGGGGTGCTACAATCTATCTACGAGCAGTACTTC.

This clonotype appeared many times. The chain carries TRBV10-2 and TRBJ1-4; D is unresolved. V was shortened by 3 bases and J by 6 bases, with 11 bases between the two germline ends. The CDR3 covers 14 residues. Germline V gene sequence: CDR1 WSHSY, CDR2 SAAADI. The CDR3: CASSETGTYEKLFF. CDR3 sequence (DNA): TGCGCCAGCAGTGAAACGGGAACGTATGAAAAACTGTTTTTT.

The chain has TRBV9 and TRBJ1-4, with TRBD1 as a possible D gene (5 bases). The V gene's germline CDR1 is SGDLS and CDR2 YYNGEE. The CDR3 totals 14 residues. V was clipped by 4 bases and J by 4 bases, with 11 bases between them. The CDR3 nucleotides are TGTGCCAGCAGCCAAGGGACGCATAATGAAAAACTGTTTTTT. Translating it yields CASSQGTHNEKLFF.

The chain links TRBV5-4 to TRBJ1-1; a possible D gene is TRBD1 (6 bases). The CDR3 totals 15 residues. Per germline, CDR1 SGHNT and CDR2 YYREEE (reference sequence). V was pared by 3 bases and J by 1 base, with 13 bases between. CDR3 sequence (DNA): TGTGCCAGCAGCTCGACCGGACAGTCGAACACTGAAGCTTTCTTT. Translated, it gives CASSSTGQSNTEAFF.

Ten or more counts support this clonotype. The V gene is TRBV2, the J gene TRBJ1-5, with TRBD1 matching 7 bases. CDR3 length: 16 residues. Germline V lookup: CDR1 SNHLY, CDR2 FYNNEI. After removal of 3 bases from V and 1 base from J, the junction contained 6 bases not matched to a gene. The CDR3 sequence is CASSDHRGQSNQPQHF. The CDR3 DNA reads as TGTGCCAGCAGTGACCACAGGGGTCAGAGCAATCAGCCCCAGCATTTT.

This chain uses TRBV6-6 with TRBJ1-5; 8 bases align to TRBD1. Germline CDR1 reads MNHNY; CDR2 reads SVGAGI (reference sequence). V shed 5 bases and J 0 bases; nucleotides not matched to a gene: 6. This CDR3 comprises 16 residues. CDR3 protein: CASSGTGLYSNQPQHF. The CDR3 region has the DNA TGTGCCAGCAGTGGGACAGGTTTATATAGCAATCAGCCCCAGCATTTT.

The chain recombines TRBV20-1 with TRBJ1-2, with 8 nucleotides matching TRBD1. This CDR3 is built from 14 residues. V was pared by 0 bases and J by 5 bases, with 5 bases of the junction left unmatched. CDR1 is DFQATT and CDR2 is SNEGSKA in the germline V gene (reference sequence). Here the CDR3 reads CSARDRTGGYGYTF. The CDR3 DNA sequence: TGCAGTGCTAGAGATAGAACAGGGGGATATGGCTACACCTTC.

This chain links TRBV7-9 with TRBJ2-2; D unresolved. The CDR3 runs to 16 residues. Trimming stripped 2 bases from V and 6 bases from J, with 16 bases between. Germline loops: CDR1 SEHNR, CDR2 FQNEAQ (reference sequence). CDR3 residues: CASSLPSTLGAGELFF. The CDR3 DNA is TGTGCCAGCAGCTTACCCAGCACTTTAGGCGCCGGGGAGCTGTTTTTT.

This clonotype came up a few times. CDR3 amino acids: CASGLADGPYEQYF. The CDR3, as DNA: TGTGCTAGTGGTTTGGCCGACGGACCATACGAGCAGTACTTC. V usage is TRBV12-5 and J usage is TRBJ2-7; D gene ambiguous. Germline V lookup: CDR1 LGHNT, CDR2 FRNRAP. Trimming pared 1 base from V and 4 bases from J, leaving 11 bases between. The CDR3 has 14 residues.

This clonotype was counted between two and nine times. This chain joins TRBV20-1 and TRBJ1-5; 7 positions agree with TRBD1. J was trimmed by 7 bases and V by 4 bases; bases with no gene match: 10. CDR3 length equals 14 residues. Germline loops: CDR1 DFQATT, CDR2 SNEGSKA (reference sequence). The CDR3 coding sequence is TGCAGTGCTATGAAGGACAGGTCCATGCAGCCCCAGCATTTT. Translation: CSAMKDRSMQPQHF.

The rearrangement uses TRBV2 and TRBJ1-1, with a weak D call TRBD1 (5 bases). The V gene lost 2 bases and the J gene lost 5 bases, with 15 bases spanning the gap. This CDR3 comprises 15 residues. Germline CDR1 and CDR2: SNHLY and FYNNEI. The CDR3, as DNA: TGTGCCAGCAGTGAACAGGGAGTGGGAGAAACTGAAGCTTTCTTT. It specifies CASSEQGVGETEAFF. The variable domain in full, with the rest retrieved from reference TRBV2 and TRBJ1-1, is EPEVTQTPSHQVTQMGQEVILRCVPISNHLYFYWYRQILGQKVEFLVSFYNNEISEKSEIFDDQFSVERPDGSNFTLKIRSTKLEDSAMYFCASSEQGVGETEAFFGQGTRLTVV.

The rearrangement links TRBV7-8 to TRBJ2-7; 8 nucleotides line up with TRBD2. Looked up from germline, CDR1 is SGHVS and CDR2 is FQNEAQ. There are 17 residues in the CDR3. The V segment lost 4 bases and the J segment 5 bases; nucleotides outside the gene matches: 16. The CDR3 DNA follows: TGTGCCAGCAGCTCTCCGGGGGGGGGACCCTCGGGGCACGAGCAGTACTTC. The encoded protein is CASSSPGGGPSGHEQYF.

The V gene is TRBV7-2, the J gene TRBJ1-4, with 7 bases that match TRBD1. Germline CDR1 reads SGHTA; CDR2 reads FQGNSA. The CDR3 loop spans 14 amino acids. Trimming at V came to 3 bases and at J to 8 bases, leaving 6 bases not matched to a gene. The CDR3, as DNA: TGTGCCAGCAGCTTTGGAGGGGGCGGAGAAAAACTGTTTTTT. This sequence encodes CASSFGGGGEKLFF.

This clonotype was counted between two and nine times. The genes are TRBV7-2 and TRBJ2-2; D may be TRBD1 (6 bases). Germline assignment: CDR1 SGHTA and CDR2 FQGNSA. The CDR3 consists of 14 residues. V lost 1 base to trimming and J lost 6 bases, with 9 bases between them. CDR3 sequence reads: CASSLVGGPGELFF. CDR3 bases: TGTGCCAGCAGCTTAGTTGGGGGCCCCGGGGAGCTGTTTTTT. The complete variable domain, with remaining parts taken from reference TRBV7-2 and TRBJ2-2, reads GAGVSQSPSNKVTEKGKDVELRCDPISGHTALYWYRQSLGQGLEFLIYFQGNSAPDKSGLPSDRFSAERTGGSVSTLTIQRTQQEDSAVYLCASSLVGGPGELFFGEGSRLTVL.

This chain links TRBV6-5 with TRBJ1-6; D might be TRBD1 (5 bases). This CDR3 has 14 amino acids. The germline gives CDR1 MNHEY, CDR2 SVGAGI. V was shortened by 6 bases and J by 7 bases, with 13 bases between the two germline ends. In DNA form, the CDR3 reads TGTGCCAGCAGCTACGGGGGGGTGAATTCACCCCTCCACTTT. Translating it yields CASSYGGVNSPLHF.

In DNA form, the CDR3 reads TGTGCCAGCTCCCGCCCGGACAATATCCCCACTGAAGCTTTCTTT. It yields the protein CASSRPDNIPTEAFF. The rearrangement links TRBV7-9 to TRBJ1-1; TRBD1 is a possible D gene (5 bases). The germline gives CDR1 SEHNR, CDR2 FQNEAQ (reference sequence). The CDR3 is made up of 15 amino acids. V shed 8 bases and J shed 4 bases, with 20 bases lying between them.